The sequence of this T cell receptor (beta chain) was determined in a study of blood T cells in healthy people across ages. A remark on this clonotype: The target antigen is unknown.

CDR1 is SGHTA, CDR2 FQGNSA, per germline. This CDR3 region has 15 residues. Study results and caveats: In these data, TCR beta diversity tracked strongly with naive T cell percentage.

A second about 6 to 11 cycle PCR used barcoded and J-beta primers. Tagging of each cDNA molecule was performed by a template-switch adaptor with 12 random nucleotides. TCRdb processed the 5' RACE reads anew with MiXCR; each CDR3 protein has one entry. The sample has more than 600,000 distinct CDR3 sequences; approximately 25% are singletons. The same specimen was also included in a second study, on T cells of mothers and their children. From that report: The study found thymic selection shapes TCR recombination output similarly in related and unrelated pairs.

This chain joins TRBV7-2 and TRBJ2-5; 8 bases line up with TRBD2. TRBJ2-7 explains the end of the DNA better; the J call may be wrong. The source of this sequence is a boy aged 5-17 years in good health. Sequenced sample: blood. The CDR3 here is CASSPHEAGAYEQYF. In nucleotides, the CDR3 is TGTGCCAGCAGCCCTCACGAAGCGGGGGCATACGAGCAGTACTTC.